One sample yielded the 26 T cell receptor beta chains listed below, sequenced in a study of T-cell reconstitution after alpha-beta-depleted transplantation in children. It was with unique molecular identifiers that the TCRbeta library was prepared. TCRdb reprocessed the PCR reads via MiXCR and lists one record per CDR3 protein. The table includes under 150,000 distinct CDR3 sequences, more than 9.5% detected once. The specimen comprised PBMCs, mostly from graft donor cells, sampled 180 days after TCRalphabeta/CD19-depleted stem cell transplant. The receptors stem from a girl less than two years old who had a stem cell transplant for combined immunodeficiency, so the T cells may come from the graft donor.

This clonotype was seen a few times. The chain has TRBV7-2 and TRBJ1-1, with 7 bases identical to TRBD1. Germline loops: CDR1 SGHTA, CDR2 FQGNSA. The CDR3 length is 14 residues. With 5 bases clipped from V and 4 bases from J, the junction kept 7 bases outside the gene matches. In DNA form, the CDR3 reads TGTGCCAGCAGCCCAATGACAGGGTCCACTGAAGCTTTCTTT. It encodes CASSPMTGSTEAFF. Combining the CDR3 with reference TRBV7-2 and TRBJ1-1 gives the whole variable domain GAGVSQSPSNKVTEKGKDVELRCDPISGHTALYWYRQSLGQGLEFLIYFQGNSAPDKSGLPSDRFSAERTGGSVSTLTIQRTQQEDSAVYLCASSPMTGSTEAFFGQGTRLTVV.

The chain links TRBV21-1 to TRBJ2-7; no DNA check was done on the table's D call, TRBD1. TRBV21-1 represents a pseudogene. The CDR3 is 15 residues long. The CDR3 here is CASSRQGRRGDEQYF. CDR3 DNA: TGTGCCAGCAGCAGACAGGGGCGGAGAGGGGACGAGCAGTACTTC.

This clonotype has ten or more counts. The gene calls are TRBV5-1 and TRBJ2-3; D remains unclear. The germline gives CDR1 SGHRS, CDR2 YFSETQ. The CDR3 length is 15 residues. Trimming left V 0 bases short and J 0 bases short, with 8 bases between. CDR3 sequence (DNA): TGCGCCAGCAGCTTGGATCCAGGCAGCACAGATACGCAGTATTTT. Translation: CASSLDPGSTDTQYF.

The gene calls are TRBV9 and TRBJ2-7; D not certain. Germline loops: CDR1 SGDLS, CDR2 YYNGEE. This CDR3 has 14 residues. V shed 0 bases and J shed 3 bases, with 10 bases lying between them. The CDR3 loop is CASSVASGDYEQYF. In nucleotides, the CDR3 is TGTGCCAGCAGCGTAGCTTCAGGAGACTACGAGCAGTACTTC. Supplemented by reference TRBV9 and TRBJ2-7, the full variable domain reads DSGVTQTPKHLITATGQRVTLRCSPRSGDLSVYWYQQSLDQGLQFLIQYYNGEERAKGNILERFSAQQFPDLHSELNLSSLELGDSALYFCASSVASGDYEQYFGPGTRLTVT.

The rearrangement links TRBV7-9 to TRBJ2-7, with TRBD1 as a possible D gene (5 bases). This CDR3 is built from 13 residues. The V gene lost 5 bases and the J gene lost 0 bases, with 8 bases spanning the gap. CDR1 SEHNR and CDR2 FQNEAQ come from the germline V gene (reference sequence). The CDR3 sequence: CASSPDSSYEQYF. The CDR3, as DNA: TGTGCCAGCAGCCCTGACAGCTCCTACGAGCAGTACTTC. The variable domain in full, with the rest retrieved from reference TRBV7-9 and TRBJ2-7, is DTGVSQNPRHKITKRGQNVTFRCDPISEHNRLYWYRQTLGQGPEFLTYFQNEAQLEKSRLLSDRFSAERPKGSFSTLEIQRTEQGDSAMYLCASSPDSSYEQYFGPGTRLTVT.

This clonotype was observed many times. The chain combines TRBV24-1 with TRBJ2-3, with no clear D. The CDR3 totals 14 residues. Trimming removed 4 bases from V and 1 base from J, with 8 bases in between. The germline V gene has CDR1 KGHDR and CDR2 SFDVKD. CDR3 DNA sequence: TGTGCCACCAGTGACCTTCACCGCACAGATACGCAGTATTTT. Its translation: CATSDLHRTDTQYF.

This clonotype was recorded at least ten times. V usage is TRBV28 and J usage is TRBJ2-5, with 9 bases that match TRBD1. Germline CDR1 MDHEN, CDR2 SYDVKM. The CDR3 loop spans 16 amino acids. V was pared by 5 bases and J by 2 bases, with 9 bases of the junction left unmatched. This chain's CDR3 is CASSQSGTGQQETQYF. CDR3 coding DNA: TGTGCCAGCAGTCAATCCGGGACAGGGCAACAAGAGACCCAGTACTTC.

The V and J genes are TRBV12-3 or TRBV12-4 and TRBJ2-1; the D is unclear. The CDR3 consists of 12 residues. With 3 bases removed from V and 4 bases from J, the gap between germline ends came to 4 bases. CDR3 region: CASSLAYNEQFF. DNA of the CDR3: TGTGCCAGCAGTTTGGCGTACAATGAGCAGTTCTTC.

This clonotype appeared a few times. The chain joins TRBV7-9 to TRBJ2-5; D possibly matches TRBD1 or TRBD2 (5 bases each). Germline V lookup: CDR1 SEHNR, CDR2 FQNEAQ (reference sequence). Trimming stripped 6 bases from V and 5 bases from J, with 13 bases between. The CDR3 sequence is 13 residues long. The CDR3 DNA reads as TGTGCCAGCAGGCTGGGACCCCTGGAGACCCAGTACTTC. Amino acids: CASRLGPLETQYF.

A few counts support this clonotype. The chain joins TRBV7-2 to TRBJ2-3; D is possibly TRBD2 (5 bases). This CDR3 has 14 residues. Germline V gene sequence: CDR1 SGHTA, CDR2 FQGNSA. The V end lost 5 bases, the J end lost 0 bases, and 9 bases lay between the germline ends. CDR3 sequence reads: CASSRSGSTDTQYF. The CDR3 DNA is TGTGCCAGCAGCCGGAGCGGAAGCACAGATACGCAGTATTTT.

This clonotype has just a few counts. The genes are TRBV5-1 and TRBJ2-1; D might be TRBD1 (5 bases). Germline V lookup: CDR1 SGHRS, CDR2 YFSETQ. The CDR3 sequence is 15 residues long. Trimming took off 4 bases at V and 9 bases at J, with 20 bases between the two ends. CDR3 protein: CASSIGHSGWSEQFF. The DNA for the CDR3 is TGCGCCAGCAGCATAGGACATTCCGGGTGGAGTGAGCAGTTCTTC.

This rearrangement joins TRBV11-1 to TRBJ1-1; perhaps TRBD1 as D (5 bases). CDR1 and CDR2 from the germline V gene are SGHAT and FQDESV (reference sequence). V was cut by 1 base and J by 3 bases, with 9 bases left in between. This CDR3 region has 14 residues. CDR3 sequence reads: CASSLGGGDTEAFF. In DNA, the CDR3 is TGTGCCAGCAGCTTAGGAGGAGGGGACACTGAAGCTTTCTTT.

The chain links TRBV9 to TRBJ2-7; 8 bases line up with TRBD1. The germline CDR1 and CDR2 sequences are SGDLS and YYNGEE. This CDR3 has 15 amino acids. Trimming took 4 bases from V and 0 from J; bases not matched to a gene: 6. DNA of the CDR3: TGTGCCAGCAGCCCCTGGACAGGGAGCTCCTACGAGCAGTACTTC. Protein sequence: CASSPWTGSSYEQYF.

This clonotype has a count of ten or more. The chain carries TRBV12-3 or TRBV12-4 and TRBJ2-1; D uncertain. The CDR3 length is 14 residues. Trimming removed 3 bases from V and 3 bases from J, with 9 bases in between. The CDR3 coding sequence is TGTGCCAGCAGTTTGAGTGGGCGCTACAATGAGCAGTTCTTC. As protein: CASSLSGRYNEQFF.

The V gene is TRBV15, the J gene TRBJ2-2; D not resolved. V was shortened by 5 bases and J by 8 bases, with 24 bases between the two germline ends. CDR1 and CDR2 (germline): LNHNV, YYDKDF (reference sequence). This CDR3 has 17 amino acids. The CDR3 loop reads CATSGHPSLTLMGELFF. DNA of the CDR3: TGTGCCACCAGCGGGCACCCTTCGCTTACTCTCATGGGGGAGCTGTTTTTT.

The V call is TRBV5-5, the J call TRBJ2-3, with 8 positions matching TRBD2. Trimming removed 4 bases from V and 6 bases from J; junction bases left unmatched: 7. The CDR3 is 14 residues long. Germline loops: CDR1 SGHKS, CDR2 YYEKEE (reference sequence). Here the CDR3 reads CASSLAGLRDTQYF. The CDR3 DNA follows: TGTGCCAGCAGCCTAGCGGGTCTCAGGGATACGCAGTATTTT.

In this sample, this clonotype turned up a few times. This chain connects TRBV4-3 to TRBJ2-5; possibly TRBD1 or TRBD2 for D (5 bases each). CDR3 length: 14 residues. Germline lookup yields CDR1 LGHNA and CDR2 YSLEER. The germline V and J ends were trimmed by 4 bases and 5 bases, with 14 bases remaining between them. CDR3 DNA: TGCGCCAGCAGCCCTATGGGGCGAGGGGAGACCCAGTACTTC. Its translation is CASSPMGRGETQYF.

This clonotype was seen repeatedly, ten times or more. Written as DNA, the CDR3 is TGCGCCAGCAGCCGAGTACAGGGACCCGGCACTGAAGCTTTCTTT. It encodes CASSRVQGPGTEAFF. V and J are TRBV4-3 and TRBJ1-1; weak D call: TRBD1 (6 bases). There are 15 residues in the CDR3. V was pared by 4 bases and J by 4 bases, with 16 bases between. Germline lookup yields CDR1 LGHNA and CDR2 YSLEER.

Ten or more counts support this clonotype. The rearrangement joins TRBV10-3 to TRBJ2-1, with no clear D. CDR1 is ENHRY, CDR2 SYGVKD, per germline. This CDR3 has 14 amino acids. Trimming cost V 0 bases and J 7 bases, with 10 bases left between them. The CDR3 nucleotides read TGTGCCATCAGTGAGTCAATAGCAATGAATGAGCAGTTCTTC. Amino acid sequence: CAISESIAMNEQFF.

A word on this clonotype: A junction boundary mismatches the germline segment, possibly from a read error. The genes are TRBV5-1 and TRBJ1-2; D unclear. The CDR3 is made up of 13 amino acids. In germline, CDR1 is SGHRS, CDR2 YFSETQ. CDR3 DNA: TGCGCCAGCAGCTTGCCCTCCAGATATGGCAACACCTTC. This encodes CASSLPSRYGNTF.

The V and J genes are TRBV6-5 and TRBJ2-5; 9 bases match TRBD1. J was trimmed by 0 bases and V by 2 bases; bases with no gene match: 4. The CDR3 loop spans 16 amino acids. The V gene's germline CDR1 is MNHEY and CDR2 SVGAGI. CDR3 amino acids: CASSYGTGTYQETQYF. CDR3 nucleotides: TGTGCCAGCAGTTACGGGACAGGGACGTACCAAGAGACCCAGTACTTC.

This clonotype was picked up a small number of times. The chain has TRBV28 and TRBJ1-5; tentative D call: TRBD1 (5 bases). CDR1 is MDHEN, CDR2 SYDVKM, per germline. The CDR3 is made up of 15 amino acids. Trimming left V 5 bases short and J 7 bases short, with 18 bases between. CDR3 bases: TGTGCCAGCAGTCACACCCCGGGGGAGGGGCAGCCCCAGCATTTT. This translates into CASSHTPGEGQPQHF. The variable domain in full, with the rest retrieved from reference TRBV28 and TRBJ1-5, is DVKVTQSSRYLVKRTGEKVFLECVQDMDHENMFWYRQDPGLGLRLIYFSYDVKMKEKGDIPEGYSVSREKKERFSLILESASTNQTSMYLCASSHTPGEGQPQHFGDGTRLSIL.

The table lists this clonotype with many counts. The chain recombines TRBV28 with TRBJ2-7, with 7 bases identical to TRBD1. V dropped 2 bases and J dropped 3; count of bases not matched to a gene: 4. The germline V gene has CDR1 MDHEN and CDR2 SYDVKM. This CDR3 is 14 amino acids long. The chain's CDR3 is CASSLVPGGYEQYF. The CDR3 DNA follows: TGTGCCAGCAGTTTAGTTCCAGGGGGCTACGAGCAGTACTTC.

This clonotype was counted only a few times. The V and J genes are TRBV12-3 or TRBV12-4 and TRBJ2-2; D uncertain. Between the trimmed V and J ends, which lost 8 bases and 3 bases, there was a span of 19 bases. The CDR3 has 16 amino acids. CDR3 bases: TGTGCCAGCGGAATGGGTCCTCCGTGGGACACCGGGGAGCTGTTTTTT. This codes for CASGMGPPWDTGELFF.

This clonotype was detected many times. The CDR3 reads CASSPRLAVGADTQYF. CDR3 bases: TGTGCCAGCAGCCCACGGCTAGCGGTGGGGGCAGATACGCAGTATTTT. The chain employs TRBV5-6 and TRBJ2-3, with 7 bases lining up with TRBD2. V trimming: 4 bases; J trimming: 4 bases; junction bases outside the gene matches: 12. Germline-derived CDR1 and CDR2 are SGHDT and YYEEEE. The CDR3 is made up of 16 amino acids.

This clonotype was detected a few times. V gene TRBV29-1 combines with J gene TRBJ1-3; D is unclear. Trimming left V 5 bases short and J 3 bases short, with 8 bases between. The CDR3 consists of 12 residues. Germline CDR1 reads SQVTM; CDR2 reads ANQGSEA. The CDR3 region is CSVLGFGNTIYF. CDR3 coding DNA: TGCAGCGTTCTGGGCTTTGGAAACACCATATATTTT.